Listed below are T cell receptor beta chains from one sample, sequenced in a study of cytomegalovirus exposure and HLA in healthy donors. Profiling relied on immunoSEQ multiplex PCR, and the TCRdb table lists in-frame clones only, not all of them. Found here are about 220,000 clones, around 80% of them singletons; the top ten hold over 11%. What was sequenced was PBMCs. The receptors were gathered from a woman aged 30 to 39 in good health and CMV-seropositive. Each CDR3 is given with its conserved first and last residue. The D gene is left open where the match is weak. For some rows the clone size is stated as once, few or many, or as a class when expanded; others skip it.

CDR3 protein: CSVKDEKLFF; CDR3 DNA: TGCAGCGTTAAAGATGAAAAACTGTTTTTT; V gene: TRBV29-1; D gene: NA; J gene: TRBJ1-4; clone size: NA
CDR3 protein: CAISVEGEKLFF; CDR3 DNA: TGTGCCATCAGTGTGGAGGGAGAAAAACTGTTTTTT; V gene: TRBV10-3; D gene: NA; J gene: TRBJ1-4; clone size: NA
CDR3 protein: CASSVDRGNTGYNEQFF; CDR3 DNA: TGTGCCAGCAGCGTAGATCGGGGAAACACTGGCTACAATGAGCAGTTCTTC; V gene: TRBV9; D gene: NA; J gene: TRBJ2-1; clone size: NA
CDR3 protein: CASSVGLPGHILEFRSTGELFF; CDR3 DNA: TGTGCCAGCAGCGTAGGCCTACCGGGACATATTTTAGAGTTTCGAAGCACCGGGGAGCTGTTTTTT; V gene: TRBV9; D gene: NA; J gene: TRBJ2-2; clone size: NA
CDR3 protein: CASNLHMNTEAFF; CDR3 DNA: TGTGCCAGCAACTTACATATGAACACTGAAGCTTTCTTT; V gene: TRBV7-3; D gene: NA; J gene: TRBJ1-1; clone size: NA
CDR3 protein: CASSSPRLAGYEQYF; CDR3 DNA: TGTGCCAGCAGCTCCCCGAGACTAGCGGGCTACGAGCAGTACTTC; V gene: TRBV11-1; D gene: TRBD2; J gene: TRBJ2-7; clone size: NA
CDR3 protein: CASSLTSGESQETQYF; CDR3 DNA: TGCGCCAGCAGCTTGACTAGCGGAGAGTCACAAGAGACCCAGTACTTC; V gene: TRBV5-1; D gene: TRBD2; J gene: TRBJ2-5; clone size: NA
CDR3 protein: CASSLSGPSYGYTF; CDR3 DNA: TGTGCCAGCAGTTTATCGGGGCCCAGCTATGGCTACACCTTC; V gene: TRBV28; D gene: NA; J gene: TRBJ1-2; clone size: few
CDR3 protein: CASSFGSGANVLTF; CDR3 DNA: TGCGCCAGCAGCTTCGGCTCTGGGGCCAACGTCCTGACTTTC; V gene: TRBV5-1; D gene: NA; J gene: TRBJ2-6; clone size: NA
CDR3 protein: CASSQDGDNNQPQHF; CDR3 DNA: TGCGCCAGCAGCCAAGACGGCGACAACAATCAGCCCCAGCATTTT; V gene: TRBV4-3; D gene: NA; J gene: TRBJ1-5; clone size: NA
CDR3 protein: CASSAGGSGNTIYF; CDR3 DNA: TGTGCCAGCAGTGCAGGGGGCTCTGGAAACACCATATATTTT; V gene: TRBV25-1; D gene: TRBD1; J gene: TRBJ1-3; clone size: NA
CDR3 protein: CASIPGLGLLYGYTF; CDR3 DNA: TGTGCCAGTATACCCGGACTAGGACTCCTCTATGGCTACACCTTC; V gene: TRBV19; D gene: NA; J gene: TRBJ1-2; clone size: few